Listed below are T cell receptor beta chains from one sample, sequenced in a study of T-cell memory formation after mild COVID-19. TCRdb used MiXCR to reprocess the 5' RACE reads, holding one entry per CDR3 protein. Of roughly 300,000 distinct CDR3 sequences detected, 12% to 15% appear once; the ten largest clones hold 22%. Sequencing input: PBMCs or a T cell subset sorted from them (not recorded which). These receptors were taken from a man between 18 and 35 years old who had mild COVID-19 (a few samples of this study predate the infection). Cell type and time point are not known. Both conserved end residues are part of each CDR3. The order of the fields is clone size, J gene, D gene, V gene, CDR3 protein, CDR3 DNA. A D gene is named only where the DNA matches it firmly. Some rows have no size entry. The others give once, few or many, or a class for an expanded clone.

few,TRBJ2-1,-,TRBV7-2,CASSSDWGRNNEQFF,TGTGCCAGCAGTTCAGACTGGGGACGAAACAATGAGCAGTTCTTC
few,TRBJ2-2,TRBD2,TRBV4-1,CASSSLAGGNTGELFF,TGCGCCAGCAGTTCCCTAGCGGGGGGAAACACCGGGGAGCTGTTTTTT
many,TRBJ1-1,-,TRBV28,CASSLTRQNTEAFF,TGTGCCAGCAGTTTAACCCGACAGAACACTGAAGCTTTCTTT
-,TRBJ1-2,-,TRBV4-1,CASGQTEPGLANYGYTF,TGCGCCAGCGGTCAGACTGAACCCGGGCTGGCTAACTATGGCTACACCTTC
once,TRBJ1-4,-,TRBV19,CASSIPRTTNEKLFF,TGTGCCAGTAGTATCCCAAGGACAACTAATGAAAAACTGTTTTTT
few,TRBJ2-3,-,TRBV6-5,CASTFTSSTDTQYF,TGTGCCAGCACCTTCACATCTAGCACAGATACGCAGTATTTT
few,TRBJ2-7,-,TRBV27,CASSTGFGSYEQYF,TGTGCCAGCAGTACAGGGTTTGGTTCCTACGAGCAGTACTTC
many,TRBJ2-1,TRBD2,TRBV20-1,CSANGGGLEHEQFF,TGCAGTGCGAACGGGGGGGGCCTGGAGCATGAGCAGTTCTTC
few,TRBJ1-5,-,TRBV7-2,CASSLALQQPQHF,TGTGCCAGCAGCTTAGCGCTGCAACAGCCCCAGCATTTT
few,TRBJ1-2,-,TRBV6-5,CASSYSTGLGYTF,TGTGCCAGCAGTTACTCGACCGGGTTAGGCTACACCTTC
-,TRBJ2-1,-,TRBV7-2,CASSLAGQGWNEQFF,TGTGCCAGCAGCTTAGCGGGGCAGGGTTGGAATGAGCAGTTCTTC
few,TRBJ2-6,TRBD2,TRBV5-1,CASSPREGNSGANVLTF,TGCGCCAGCAGCCCACGGGAGGGAAACTCTGGGGCCAACGTCCTGACTTTC
few,TRBJ2-1,TRBD1,TRBV15,CATSSEGQGDYNEQFF,TGTGCCACCAGCAGCGAAGGACAGGGTGACTACAATGAGCAGTTCTTC
few,TRBJ2-2,-,TRBV12-3/TRBV12-4,CASRGRTGELFF,TGTGCCAGCAGGGGAAGGACCGGGGAGCTGTTTTTT
-,TRBJ2-4,-,TRBV6-6,CASSRQYKNIQYF,TGTGCCAGCAGTCGACAGTACAAAAACATTCAGTACTTC
few,TRBJ1-1,-,TRBV3-1,CASSQGTNNGFF,TGTGCCAGCAGCCAAGGGACAAATAATGGTTTCTTT
few,TRBJ2-2,TRBD2,TRBV6-5,CASSYSINRGGTNTGELFF,TGTGCCAGCAGTTACTCGATTAATCGGGGGGGAACGAACACCGGGGAGCTGTTTTTT
-,TRBJ2-7,TRBD1,TRBV13,CASSLGISGQGYEQYF,TGTGCCAGCAGCTTAGGGATCTCGGGACAGGGCTACGAGCAGTACTTC
-,TRBJ2-3,-,TRBV2,CASNWGPDTQYF,TGTGCCAGCAACTGGGGCCCGGATACGCAGTATTTT
many,TRBJ2-5,-,TRBV29-1,CSVRSQETQYF,TGCAGCGTGCGAAGCCAAGAGACCCAGTACTTC
-,TRBJ1-2,-,TRBV5-1,CASSLNGVEGYTF,TGCGCCAGCAGCTTGAACGGGGTGGAGGGCTACACCTTC
-,TRBJ2-1,-,TRBV27,CASKLHPSIDEQFF,TGTGCCAGCAAGTTACACCCAAGTATCGATGAGCAGTTCTTC
-,TRBJ2-3,-,TRBV5-1,CASSLGGTATDTQYF,TGCGCCAGCAGCTTGGGCGGGACGGCCACAGATACGCAGTATTTT
-,TRBJ2-1,TRBD2,TRBV12-3/TRBV12-4,CASTRGAGGNEQFF,TGTGCCAGCACCCGAGGTGCGGGGGGGAATGAGCAGTTCTTC
many,TRBJ1-5,-,TRBV20-1,CSASRQGSQPQHF,TGCAGTGCTAGTAGGCAGGGGAGTCAGCCCCAGCATTTT
few,TRBJ1-2,-,TRBV4-1,CASSQEGIYGYTF,TGCGCCAGCAGCCAAGAAGGAATCTATGGCTACACCTTC